This TCR beta chain was identified during a study of CD8+ T cells in alopecia areata. Study-wide context: Tofacitinib administration to treated patients was oral, at 5 to 10 mg twice daily. Study-wide results and limits: An increase in clonality over normal scalp was evident in lesional scalp, especially alopecia totalis/universalis. Possibly because of HLA-related factors, TCR sharing was less clear across patients than in mice.

As the sequencing template, cDNA was produced by extracting RNA and reverse transcribing it. TCRdb keeps only in-frame clones here, not all; method: immunoSEQ multiplex PCR. Among 120,000 to 150,000 clones listed, around 83% were seen once. This sample's treatment: oral pan-JAK inhibitor, 5-10 mg twice daily. In its sample, this clone was seen once. Antigen: not known. This clonotype was obtained from a human donor with alopecia areata. Sequencing used CD8+ T cells sorted from blood, obtained at week 4, from a patient treated with tofacitinib.

The CDR3 region has the DNA TGTGCCAGCAGTTACGTCTCAGGGGGCATTCAGTACTTC. This translates into CASSYVSGGIQYF. The genes are TRBV6-5 and TRBJ2-4, with 7 bases that match TRBD1. The V gene end was trimmed by 2 bases and the J gene end by 9 bases; junction bases not matched to a gene: 4. The CDR3 has 13 amino acids. Germline values: CDR1 MNHEY, CDR2 SVGAGI.